This TCR beta chain appears in the sequencing data of a study of blood T cell repertoires in COVID-19. On the study more broadly: Samples came from the United States, Italy and Spain, spanning acute and convalescent COVID-19. PBMCs, B-cell-depleted T cells, or T cells were the source of the cDNA or gDNA that made up the material.

V gave up 1 base and J gave up 5 bases, with 7 bases separating them. The CDR3 contains 13 residues. CDR1 MNHEY and CDR2 SMNVEV come from the germline V gene (reference sequence). Only in-frame clones appear in the TCRdb table, and some are missing; sequencing was by immunoSEQ multiplex PCR. The data contain approximately 58,000 clones, 75% to 95% of them singletons. The rearrangement joins TRBV27 to TRBJ2-3; a weak D match, TRBD2 (6 bases). This receptor was taken from an elderly woman with active COVID-19. The specimen sequenced was peripheral blood. Here the CDR3 reads CASSLFGGDTQYF. CDR3 coding DNA: TGTGCCAGCAGTTTATTCGGGGGAGATACGCAGTATTTT.